These 24 T cell receptor beta chains came from one sample sequenced in a study of T cell responses to AZD1222 COVID-19 vaccine. Assay used: immunoSEQ multiplex PCR; TCRdb lists only in-frame clones, some missing. This table holds 250,000 to 300,000 clones, around 93% found once. The sequenced sample was peripheral blood, obtained 28 days after the second AZD1222 dose. Every receptor here comes from an adult who received the AZD1222 COVID-19 vaccine.

V and J are TRBV7-9 and TRBJ2-7, with D perhaps TRBD1 or TRBD2 (5 bases each). Per germline, CDR1 SEHNR and CDR2 FQNEAQ (reference sequence). Between the trimmed V and J ends, which lost 4 bases and 3 bases, there was a span of 16 bases. The CDR3 totals 15 residues. In DNA form, the CDR3 reads TGTGCCAGCAGCTCCACTGTATTGGGGGTCTACGAGCAGTACTTC. It yields the protein CASSSTVLGVYEQYF.

V and J are TRBV6-2 or TRBV6-3 and TRBJ1-1; no reliable D call. The CDR3 covers 13 residues. CDR1 MNHEY and CDR2 SVGEGT come from the germline V gene. V lost 3 bases to trimming and J lost 5 bases, with 10 bases between them. DNA for the CDR3: TGTGCCAGCAGTTATCTGGGCGAAACTGAAGCTTTCTTT. Amino acids: CASSYLGETEAFF.

This clone was counted between two and nine times. This chain joins TRBV5-1 and TRBJ1-2, with 8 bases matching TRBD1. This CDR3 comprises 15 residues. Germline CDR1 SGHRS, CDR2 YFSETQ. V lost 4 bases to trimming and J lost 1 base; unmatched junction nucleotides: 6. CDR3 nucleotide sequence: TGCGCCAGCAGCAGGACAGGGTCGGATAACTATGGCTACACCTTC. This sequence encodes CASSRTGSDNYGYTF.

The chain recombines TRBV5-1 with TRBJ2-2; no definite D call. Germline V lookup: CDR1 SGHRS, CDR2 YFSETQ. The ends were cut back, 5 bases at V and 5 bases at J, with 13 bases in the middle. This CDR3 has 14 amino acids. In DNA, the CDR3 is TGCGCCAGCAGAGAACCCGTAAAGACCGGGGAGCTGTTTTTT. Its translation: CASREPVKTGELFF.

The J gene is TRBJ1-4, the V gene TRBV7-9; tentatively, D is TRBD1 (5 bases). Germline CDR1 and CDR2: SEHNR and FQNEAQ (reference sequence). V was trimmed by 0 bases and J by 3 bases, leaving 5 bases between them. This CDR3 region has 14 residues. CDR3 in amino acids: CASSLAGANEKLFF. The CDR3 region has the DNA TGTGCCAGCAGCTTAGCGGGGGCTAATGAAAAACTGTTTTTT. The variable domain in full, with the rest retrieved from reference TRBV7-9 and TRBJ1-4, is DTGVSQNPRHKITKRGQNVTFRCDPISEHNRLYWYRQTLGQGPEFLTYFQNEAQLEKSRLLSDRFSAERPKGSFSTLEIQRTEQGDSAMYLCASSLAGANEKLFFGSGTQLSVL.

This chain joins TRBV27 and TRBJ1-2; 9 bases align to TRBD1. Germline CDR1 is MNHEY and CDR2 is SMNVEV (reference sequence). V gave up 6 bases and J gave up 4 bases; unmatched junction bases: 6. The CDR3 covers 14 residues. In nucleotides, the CDR3 is TGTGCCAGCAGACCGGGACAGGGATTCTATGGCTACACCTTC. Its translation: CASRPGQGFYGYTF.

This clone was recorded only once. This sequence joins TRBV18 and TRBJ2-3; D remains unclear. CDR3 length: 13 residues. Germline V gene sequence: CDR1 KGHSH, CDR2 LQKENI. The V gene lost 2 bases and the J gene lost 2 bases, with 5 bases spanning the gap. The CDR3: CASSPTPTDTQYF. DNA of the CDR3: TGTGCCAGCTCACCAACCCCCACAGATACGCAGTATTTT.

V and J are TRBV28 and TRBJ1-5; no clear D. Germline V gives CDR1 MDHEN, CDR2 SYDVKM. Trimming cost V 4 bases and J 5 bases, with 18 bases left between them. The CDR3 length is 16 residues. DNA for the CDR3: TGTGCCAGCAGTTCGCCTACTACTGCGGTCGATCAGCCCCAGCATTTT. This encodes CASSSPTTAVDQPQHF.

This chain connects TRBV6-6 to TRBJ1-5; no clear D gene. V lost 0 bases and J 0 bases, leaving 9 bases between the germline ends. Germline V gene data show CDR1 as MNHNY and CDR2 as SVGAGI (reference sequence). This CDR3 has 16 residues. In DNA, the CDR3 is TGTGCCAGCAGTTACTCGGGAGAAGGTAGCAATCAGCCCCAGCATTTT. It translates to CASSYSGEGSNQPQHF.

Notes on this clone: One end of the junction fails to match germline, which may point to a read error. The chain links TRBV7-9 to TRBJ2-1, with D perhaps given as TRBD1 or TRBD2 (7 bases each). The germline gives CDR1 SEHNR, CDR2 FQNEAQ (reference sequence). The CDR3 runs to 15 residues. CDR3 sequence (DNA): TGTGCCAGCAGCCCTCCAGAGCGGGGAGTAGTTACAGGGGTCTTC. The encoded protein is CASSPPERGVVTGVF.

The V and J genes are TRBV10-2 and TRBJ1-6; 7 nucleotides match TRBD1. V was pared by 3 bases and J by 2 bases, with 4 bases of the junction left unmatched. This CDR3 spans 16 amino acids. Germline V lookup: CDR1 WSHSY, CDR2 SAAADI. CDR3 protein: CASSEQGPTYNSPLHF. The CDR3 bases are TGCGCCAGCAGTGAACAGGGGCCGACCTATAATTCACCCCTCCACTTT.

This clone was seen just once. The chain is built from TRBV6-2 or TRBV6-3 and TRBJ1-1, with D possibly being TRBD1 (5 bases). Per the germline V gene, CDR1 is MNHEY and CDR2 is SVGEGT. Between the trimmed V and J ends, which lost 2 bases and 6 bases, there was a span of 10 bases. The CDR3 has 13 residues. CDR3 residues: CASSYRQGAEAFF. Written as DNA, the CDR3 is TGTGCCAGCAGTTACAGGCAGGGTGCTGAAGCTTTCTTT.

This chain joins TRBV2 and TRBJ1-4, with unresolved D. The CDR3 spans 12 residues. V was pared by 2 bases and J by 7 bases, with 5 bases between. The germline gives CDR1 SNHLY, CDR2 FYNNEI. CDR3 residues: CASSELSEKLFF. In DNA, the CDR3 is TGTGCCAGCAGTGAACTGAGTGAAAAACTGTTTTTT.

The chain is built from TRBV28 and TRBJ2-5; D unclear. This CDR3 is 14 amino acids long. Deletions cut 4 bases from V and 2 bases from J, with 11 bases between. CDR1 and CDR2 from the germline V gene are MDHEN and SYDVKM. The CDR3 DNA is TGTGCCAGCAGTTCAGTTATGACTCAAGAGACCCAGTACTTC. It translates to CASSSVMTQETQYF.

This chain joins TRBV5-1 and TRBJ2-5; 8 bases agree with TRBD2. The CDR3 totals 16 residues. Germline CDR1 SGHRS, CDR2 YFSETQ. Trimming cost V 4 bases and J 3 bases; bases outside gene matches: 11. CDR3 residues: CASSTGLALAEETQYF. Written as DNA, the CDR3 is TGCGCCAGCAGCACCGGACTAGCTCTTGCGGAAGAGACCCAGTACTTC.

The rearrangement uses TRBV7-9 and TRBJ1-5, with D possibly TRBD1 on 5 matching bases. CDR3 length: 16 residues. V was clipped by 5 bases and J by 2 bases, with 16 bases between them. CDR1 SEHNR and CDR2 FQNEAQ come from the germline V gene (reference sequence). The CDR3 protein is CASSPWTGEGNQPQHF. CDR3 DNA: TGTGCCAGCAGCCCTTGGACGGGGGAGGGCAATCAGCCCCAGCATTTT.

The V and J genes are TRBV19 and TRBJ2-7; 7 positions match TRBD1. This CDR3 region has 14 residues. V shed 5 bases and J 2 bases; nucleotides not matched to a gene: 6. Germline-derived CDR1 and CDR2 are LNHDA and SQIVND (reference sequence). The CDR3 sequence is CASSDAGGPYEQYF. CDR3 DNA sequence: TGTGCCAGTAGTGATGCAGGGGGACCCTACGAGCAGTACTTC.

V gene TRBV27 combines with J gene TRBJ1-6; D might be TRBD1 (5 bases). This CDR3 contains 13 residues. Germline V lookup: CDR1 MNHEY, CDR2 SMNVEV (reference sequence). V shed 6 bases and J shed 7 bases, with 10 bases lying between them. CDR3: CASSRGPNSPLHF. The CDR3 coding sequence is TGTGCCAGCAGCCGGGGCCCAAATTCACCCCTCCACTTT.

The chain links TRBV2 to TRBJ2-2; D is possibly TRBD1 or TRBD2 (5 bases each). The CDR3 is made up of 13 amino acids. Germline V CDR1 and CDR2: SNHLY, FYNNEI. The V gene lost 3 bases and the J gene lost 7 bases, with 9 bases spanning the gap. The CDR3 DNA is TGTGCCAGCAGTGATAGGGGAGTCGGGGAGCTGTTTTTT. Protein product: CASSDRGVGELFF.

The genes are TRBV18 and TRBJ2-7, with D perhaps given as TRBD1 or TRBD2 (5 bases each). Germline V gene sequence: CDR1 KGHSH, CDR2 LQKENI. V was clipped by 3 bases and J by 5 bases, with 11 bases between them. The CDR3 runs to 13 residues. The CDR3 sequence: CASSPLRDHEQYF. The DNA of the CDR3 is TGTGCCAGCTCACCCCTCCGGGACCACGAGCAGTACTTC. The whole variable domain, filled in from reference TRBV18 and TRBJ2-7, reads NAGVMQNPRHLVRRRGQEARLRCSPMKGHSHVYWYRQLPEEGLKFMVYLQKENIIDESGMPKERFSAEFPKEGPSILRIQQVVRGDSAAYFCASSPLRDHEQYFGPGTRLTVT.

J is TRBJ2-2 and V is TRBV4-3; 11 positions agree with TRBD2. CDR1 is LGHNA and CDR2 is YSLEER in the germline V gene. Trimming cost V 3 bases and J 1 base; bases outside gene matches: 7. CDR3 length equals 18 residues. The CDR3 nucleotides are TGCGCCAGCAGCCATATATTAGGGACTAGCGGGAACACCGGGGAGCTGTTTTTT. Protein sequence: CASSHILGTSGNTGELFF.

V usage is TRBV3-1 (or the pseudogene TRBV3-2) and J usage is TRBJ2-7; D ambiguous. Germline loops: CDR1 LGHDT, CDR2 YNNKEL (reference sequence). Trimming shortened V by 2 bases and J by 5 bases, and 4 bases separated the two germline ends. This CDR3 contains 11 residues. In DNA form, the CDR3 reads TGTGCCAGCAGCCAAATCGACGAGCAGTACTTC. Translated: CASSQIDEQYF.

The rearrangement joins TRBV11-2 to TRBJ1-1; no reliable D call. The CDR3 is 12 amino acids. CDR1 SGHAT and CDR2 FQNNGV come from the germline V gene. With 5 bases removed from V and 12 bases from J, the gap between germline ends came to 16 bases. This chain's CDR3 is CASSLSRTVTFF. CDR3 nucleotides: TGTGCCAGCAGCCTCTCCAGGACGGTAACTTTCTTT.

The chain links TRBV27 to TRBJ1-1, with a possible D match to TRBD1 (5 bases). Germline V lookup: CDR1 MNHEY, CDR2 SMNVEV (reference sequence). The V and J ends lost 2 bases and 10 bases respectively, with 11 bases between them. CDR3 length: 12 residues. The DNA of the CDR3 is TGTGCCAGCAGTTTAAGGGGTCAGCGAGCTTTCTTT. Translation: CASSLRGQRAFF.